The next 21 T cell receptor beta chains were all read from a single sample in a study of blood T cell repertoires in COVID-19. TCRdb keeps only in-frame clones here, not all; method: immunoSEQ multiplex PCR. The data show 100,000 to 150,000 clones, roughly 92% seen once. Sequencing was carried out using peripheral blood. The receptors derive from a man in his fifties with COVID-19, enrolled during active disease.

The gene calls are TRBV19 and TRBJ1-4; D is perhaps TRBD1 (5 bases). The ends were cut back, 7 bases at V and 1 base at J, with 7 bases in the middle. The germline V gene has CDR1 LNHDA and CDR2 SQIVND (reference sequence). CDR3 length equals 13 residues. The CDR3 coding sequence is TGTGCCAGTACAGGGATAACTAATGAAAAACTGTTTTTT. Its translation is CASTGITNEKLFF.

The chain combines TRBV5-1 with TRBJ2-7, with D possibly being TRBD1 (5 bases). The V and J ends lost 4 bases and 1 base respectively, with 9 bases between them. This CDR3 is 13 amino acids long. Germline CDR1 and CDR2: SGHRS and YFSETQ. The chain's CDR3 is CASSPQVSYEQYF. In DNA form, the CDR3 reads TGCGCCAGCAGCCCACAGGTATCCTACGAGCAGTACTTC.

The chain has TRBV3-1 (or the pseudogene TRBV3-2) and TRBJ2-3, with D unresolved. Germline V lookup: CDR1 LGHDT, CDR2 YNNKEL (reference sequence). The CDR3 length is 13 residues. Trimming removed 6 bases from V and 2 bases from J, with 9 bases in between. CDR3 coding DNA: TGTGCCAGCAGTGTCCACTCCACAGATACGCAGTATTTT. Its protein is CASSVHSTDTQYF.

The chain recombines TRBV6-5 with TRBJ1-2; a possible D gene is TRBD1 (6 bases). This CDR3 contains 13 residues. CDR1 is MNHEY and CDR2 is SVGAGI in the germline V gene. V lost 6 bases to trimming and J lost 7 bases, with 15 bases between them. Written as DNA, the CDR3 is TGTGCCAGCAGGCAATCAGGGGTGGGTGGCTACACCTTC. As protein: CASRQSGVGGYTF.

CDR3 in amino acids: CASSFVAGGPGTDTQYF. In DNA, the CDR3 is TGCGCCAGCAGCTTCGTAGCGGGAGGGCCGGGCACAGATACGCAGTATTTT. This chain joins TRBV4-3 and TRBJ2-3, with 11 bases lining up with TRBD2. This CDR3 is 17 amino acids long. V lost 5 bases to trimming and J lost 1 base; unmatched junction nucleotides: 8. Germline CDR1 LGHNA, CDR2 YSLEER.

The V gene is TRBV9, the J gene TRBJ1-6; unclear D gene. Germline V gene lookup returns CDR1 SGDLS and CDR2 YYNGEE. V was clipped by 0 bases and J by 7 bases, with 8 bases between them. The CDR3 consists of 14 residues. CDR3 protein: CASSVGHENSPLHF. For the CDR3, the DNA is TGTGCCAGCAGCGTAGGACACGAGAATTCACCCCTCCACTTT.

The rearrangement links TRBV30 to TRBJ1-6, with TRBD1 as a possible D gene (5 bases). CDR1 and CDR2 from the germline V gene are GTSNPN and SVGIG (reference sequence). The CDR3 runs to 14 residues. V dropped 3 bases and J dropped 10 bases, with 16 bases sitting between them. The CDR3 bases are TGTGCCTGGAGGGGGACGGGAGAGGTCTCACCCCTCCACTTT. Its protein product is CAWRGTGEVSPLHF.

This clone was counted a single time. J is TRBJ2-5 and V is TRBV2, with a possible D match to TRBD2 (5 bases). The ends were cut back, 8 bases at V and 5 bases at J, with 15 bases in the middle. In germline, CDR1 is SNHLY, CDR2 FYNNEI. The CDR3 runs 13 residues. CDR3 coding DNA: TGTGCCAGCCCACGCGAGGGAAGGGAGACCCAGTACTTC. This encodes CASPREGRETQYF.

V is TRBV11-2 and J is TRBJ1-3; 8 bases are a match to TRBD1. The CDR3 runs to 16 residues. V lost 1 base and J lost 3; bases outside the gene matches: 5. CDR1 is SGHAT and CDR2 is FQNNGV in the germline V gene. CDR3 residues: CASSLATGEVGNTIYF. The DNA for the CDR3 is TGTGCCAGCAGCTTAGCGACAGGGGAGGTTGGAAACACCATATATTTT.

The chain combines TRBV15 with TRBJ2-1; 15 positions match TRBD2. V was pared by 3 bases and J by 7 bases, with 7 bases of the junction left unmatched. The CDR3 contains 17 residues. From germline, CDR1 is LNHNV and CDR2 YYDKDF (reference sequence). The CDR3 region is CATSRGLAGGRGNEQFF. The CDR3 DNA is TGTGCCACCAGCAGGGGACTAGCGGGAGGCCGGGGGAATGAGCAGTTCTTC.

The chain couples TRBV5-4 to TRBJ2-7; tentatively, D is TRBD2 (5 bases). The germline V gene has CDR1 SGHNT and CDR2 YYREEE (reference sequence). Trimming took off 9 bases at V and 2 bases at J, with 12 bases between the two ends. The CDR3 runs to 12 residues. CDR3 nucleotide sequence: TGTGCCACCCGAAGCGGAACCTACGAGCAGTACTTC. This encodes CATRSGTYEQYF.

The genes are TRBV28 and TRBJ1-1, with D unresolved. The CDR3 is 12 amino acids. Per germline, CDR1 MDHEN and CDR2 SYDVKM. V was cut by 4 bases and J by 5 bases, with 8 bases left in between. The CDR3 DNA reads as TGTGCCAGCAGTTCCAGTTCAACTGAAGCTTTCTTT. The encoded protein is CASSSSSTEAFF.

This clone was seen just once. Other DNA sequences from this sample encode an identical CDR3 as well. J is TRBJ2-1 and V is TRBV15; 7 bases match TRBD2. CDR1 and CDR2 from the germline V gene are LNHNV and YYDKDF (reference sequence). V shed 0 bases and J 2 bases; nucleotides not matched to a gene: 7. This CDR3 region has 17 residues. CDR3 sequence (DNA): TGTGCCACCAGCAGAGAATACGGCGGGAGTACCTACAATGAGCAGTTCTTC. It translates to CATSREYGGSTYNEQFF.

The chain carries TRBV29-1 and TRBJ2-7; TRBD2 is a possible D gene (5 bases). V lost 3 bases and J 2 bases, leaving 11 bases between the germline ends. The CDR3 is 13 amino acids. Germline V lookup: CDR1 SQVTM, CDR2 ANQGSEA. The CDR3 DNA is TGCAGCGTTGAGAGGGATGTTCCCTACGAGCAGTACTTC. Residues: CSVERDVPYEQYF.

The J gene is TRBJ2-3, the V gene TRBV9; D is undetermined. CDR1 and CDR2 (germline): SGDLS, YYNGEE. Trimming left V 1 base short and J 2 bases short, with 5 bases between. The CDR3 extends over 13 amino acids. CDR3 bases: TGTGCCAGCAGCGTAACGGTCACAGATACGCAGTATTTT. Its translation: CASSVTVTDTQYF. The full variable domain, its missing parts supplied by reference TRBV9 and TRBJ2-3, is DSGVTQTPKHLITATGQRVTLRCSPRSGDLSVYWYQQSLDQGLQFLIQYYNGEERAKGNILERFSAQQFPDLHSELNLSSLELGDSALYFCASSVTVTDTQYFGPGTRLTVL.

This chain links TRBV7-8 with TRBJ2-1, with TRBD2 matching over 9 bases. V was pared by 5 bases and J by 7 bases, with 6 bases of the junction left unmatched. Germline CDR1 SGHVS, CDR2 FQNEAQ. The CDR3 runs to 14 residues. DNA for the CDR3: TGTGCCAGCAGCGTCTATAGCGGGAGTAATGAGCAGTTCTTC. Translating gives CASSVYSGSNEQFF.

The rearrangement uses TRBV10-3 and TRBJ2-3; D uncertain. This CDR3 has 14 amino acids. Trimming shortened V by 10 bases and J by 0 bases, and 14 bases separated the two germline ends. Germline lookup yields CDR1 ENHRY and CDR2 SYGVKD. The CDR3 bases are TGTGCCACCATGACTGGCACTAGCACAGATACGCAGTATTTT. It codes for CATMTGTSTDTQYF.

The chain has TRBV2 and TRBJ2-5; 14 bases fit TRBD2. This CDR3 contains 15 residues. Trimming took 6 bases from V and 13 from J; bases not matched to a gene: 13. The germline V gene has CDR1 SNHLY and CDR2 FYNNEI. The CDR3, as DNA: TGTGCCAGCAGCTCAGATGGGGGACTAGCGGGAGATTTGTACTTC. Its protein is CASSSDGGLAGDLYF. Combining the CDR3 with reference TRBV2 and TRBJ2-5 gives the whole variable domain EPEVTQTPSHQVTQMGQEVILRCVPISNHLYFYWYRQILGQKVEFLVSFYNNEISEKSEIFDDQFSVERPDGSNFTLKIRSTKLEDSAMYFCASSSDGGLAGDLYFGPGTRLLVL.

The gene calls are TRBV6-2 or TRBV6-3 and TRBJ2-7, with 8 bases fitting TRBD1. This CDR3 is built from 15 residues. V gave up 2 bases and J gave up 2 bases; unmatched junction bases: 5. In germline, CDR1 is MNHEY, CDR2 SVGEGT. The CDR3 sequence is CASSYEDRATYEQYF. The CDR3 DNA reads as TGTGCCAGCAGTTACGAGGACAGGGCCACCTACGAGCAGTACTTC.

V usage is TRBV12-3 or TRBV12-4 and J usage is TRBJ2-1; the D is unclear. V lost 1 base to trimming and J lost 8 bases, with 3 bases between them. The CDR3 is 11 amino acids. In DNA, the CDR3 is TGTGCCAGCAGTTTAGAGCATGAGCAGTTCTTC. It encodes CASSLEHEQFF.

V usage is TRBV28 and J usage is TRBJ1-2; unclear D gene. Germline CDR1 MDHEN, CDR2 SYDVKM. Trimming cost V 5 bases and J 8 bases, with 15 bases left between them. The CDR3 extends over 13 amino acids. The CDR3 loop is CASSLGPGRGYTF. For the CDR3, the DNA is TGTGCCAGCAGTCTGGGCCCTGGAAGAGGCTACACCTTC.